This T cell receptor beta chain was profiled in a study of PD-L1 blockade in urothelial cancer. Whole-study results and caveats: Patients with durable benefit had greater blood expansion of tumor-associated TCR clones 3 weeks into treatment.

It was locally advanced or metastatic urothelial carcinoma that patients had. Between 1 and 8 samples per patient were obtained, pretreatment and on-treatment. Comments on this clone: Antigen: not known.

Profiling relied on immunoSEQ multiplex PCR, and the TCRdb table lists in-frame clones only, not all of them. The table shows 60,000 to 85,000 clones, with about nine tenths occurring only once. V shed 1 base and J shed 6 bases, with 9 bases lying between them. This CDR3 has 14 amino acids. The germline V gene has CDR1 MGHDK and CDR2 SYGVNS. The chain couples TRBV25-1 to TRBJ2-2, with D possibly TRBD2 on 5 matching bases. Specimen: PBMCs, collected around atezolizumab (anti-PD-L1) treatment. This clonotype was sampled from a woman in her 70s with urothelial cancer. The CDR3 loop reads CASSELGGSGELFF. For the CDR3, the DNA is TGTGCCAGCAGTGAATTAGGAGGTTCCGGGGAGCTGTTTTTT.